These 15 T cell receptor beta chains share one sample of origin, sequenced in a study of blood T cell repertoires in COVID-19. The method was immunoSEQ multiplex PCR; TCRdb's version includes in-frame clones alone and lacks a portion of them. This table has 130,000 or so clones, almost 70% appearing once. The sequencing input was peripheral blood. The receptors shown here come from a woman in her seventies with acute or convalescent COVID-19.

This chain uses TRBV27 with TRBJ2-5; no clear D. The CDR3 length is 15 residues. The germline V and J ends were trimmed by 2 bases and 9 bases, with 19 bases remaining between them. CDR1 and CDR2 (germline): MNHEY, SMNVEV (reference sequence). CDR3 DNA: TGTGCCAGCAGTTTAATCCCCACGGTCCCTCTGGCCCAGTACTTC. The encoded protein is CASSLIPTVPLAQYF.

The chain has TRBV25-1 and TRBJ2-3; TRBD1 aligns across 9 bases. V dropped 4 bases and J dropped 0; count of bases not matched to a gene: 5. This CDR3 region has 16 residues. The germline gives CDR1 MGHDK, CDR2 SYGVNS. The CDR3 nucleotides are TGTGCCAGCAGTGGACGACAGGGGGGGAGCACAGATACGCAGTATTTT. Translating it yields CASSGRQGGSTDTQYF.

The chain uses TRBV7-9 and TRBJ1-2, with D unresolved. V lost 5 bases and J 8 bases, leaving 21 bases between the germline ends. The CDR3 runs 15 residues. Germline V CDR1 and CDR2: SEHNR, FQNEAQ (reference sequence). The CDR3 loop reads CASSPPTRRPRGYTF. In nucleotides, the CDR3 is TGTGCCAGCAGCCCACCCACCCGGCGCCCTAGGGGCTACACCTTC.

This clone was seen only a few times. This sample includes further DNA sequences coding for the same CDR3. This chain connects TRBV20-1 to TRBJ1-1, with TRBD1 as a possible D gene (5 bases). This CDR3 region has 11 residues. Germline loops: CDR1 DFQATT, CDR2 SNEGSKA (reference sequence). Trimming pared 1 base from V and 7 bases from J, leaving 7 bases between. CDR3 in DNA: TGCAGTGCTAGAGTTCAGGGTGAAGCTTTCTTT. It codes for CSARVQGEAFF.

The CDR3 region is CASSLTGTLADTQYF. Written as DNA, the CDR3 is TGCGCCAGCAGTTTGACAGGGACGCTGGCAGATACGCAGTATTTT. This chain joins TRBV10-2 and TRBJ2-3, with 7 bases matching TRBD1. J lost 4 bases, V lost 5 bases, and 9 bases had no gene match. The CDR3 consists of 15 residues. Germline values: CDR1 WSHSY, CDR2 SAAADI.

The chain combines TRBV10-1 with TRBJ1-6, with D tentatively TRBD1 (6 bases). V shed 6 bases and J shed 10 bases, with 16 bases lying between them. Germline CDR1 and CDR2: WNHNN and SYGVQD (reference sequence). The CDR3 sequence is 14 residues long. The CDR3 sequence: CASSYDRSGSPLHF. The DNA for the CDR3 is TGCGCCAGCAGCTACGACAGGTCCGGGTCACCCCTCCACTTT.

The chain employs TRBV28 and TRBJ2-5; D is perhaps TRBD1 (6 bases). The CDR3 is made up of 12 amino acids. V was shortened by 5 bases and J by 5 bases, with 9 bases between the two germline ends. CDR1 is MDHEN and CDR2 is SYDVKM in the germline V gene. The CDR3 sequence: CASSLQGETQYF. CDR3 DNA: TGTGCCAGCAGTCTACAGGGTGAGACCCAGTACTTC.

Only a few counts were recorded for this clone. This CDR3 is also generated by other DNA sequences in the sample. The genes are TRBV5-1 and TRBJ1-2; 8 positions agree with TRBD1. The CDR3 is made up of 13 amino acids. Per the germline V gene, CDR1 is SGHRS and CDR2 is YFSETQ. V dropped 0 bases and J dropped 7; count of bases not matched to a gene: 2. The CDR3, as DNA: TGCGCCAGCAGCTTGGGGACAGGGTCTGGCTACACCTTC. Its translation is CASSLGTGSGYTF.

This chain connects TRBV2 to TRBJ2-7, with a weak D call TRBD1 (6 bases). Trimming cost V 4 bases and J 2 bases, with 12 bases left between them. This CDR3 region has 14 residues. Germline lookup yields CDR1 SNHLY and CDR2 FYNNEI. The DNA for the CDR3 is TGTGCCAGCAGTGCGGACAGTCTACCCTACGAGCAGTACTTC. It translates to CASSADSLPYEQYF.

The J gene is TRBJ1-4, the V gene TRBV6-6; D remains unclear. The CDR3 is 15 amino acids. V lost 2 bases and J lost 8, with 15 bases in between. The germline V gene has CDR1 MNHNY and CDR2 SVGAGI (reference sequence). CDR3 DNA sequence: TGTGCCAGCAGTTACCCGCCCGCTCTGAGGGAAAAACTGTTTTTT. It translates to CASSYPPALREKLFF.

The chain is built from TRBV25-1 and TRBJ1-2; D uncertain. Germline V gene lookup returns CDR1 MGHDK and CDR2 SYGVNS. The CDR3 runs 14 residues. V lost 1 base, J lost 0 bases, and 6 bases lay in between. The CDR3 sequence: CASSELTANYGYTF. In DNA, the CDR3 is TGTGCCAGCAGTGAATTAACAGCTAACTATGGCTACACCTTC.

The V call is TRBV29-1, the J call TRBJ1-2, with 7 bases aligning to TRBD1. Germline V gene data show CDR1 as SQVTM and CDR2 as ANQGSEA. This CDR3 has 13 residues. Unmatched junction bases numbered 7, after V lost 6 bases and J lost 3 bases. DNA of the CDR3: TGCAGCGTGAGAGTCGGGACAGACTATGGCTACACCTTC. This encodes CSVRVGTDYGYTF.

The chain couples TRBV3-1 (or the pseudogene TRBV3-2) to TRBJ2-1; 9 nucleotides match TRBD2. The germline CDR1 and CDR2 sequences are LGHDT and YNNKEL (reference sequence). The CDR3 contains 17 residues. Trimming at V came to 0 bases and at J to 12 bases, leaving 15 bases not matched to a gene. The CDR3 loop is CASSQDGGLAGFYPQFF. The CDR3 DNA sequence: TGTGCCAGCAGCCAAGATGGTGGTCTAGCGGGGTTCTACCCGCAGTTCTTC.

This CDR3 reads CASSFARTGGHTEAFF. The CDR3 nucleotides read TGTGCCAGCAGTTTCGCCCGGACAGGGGGTCACACTGAAGCTTTCTTT. The chain is built from TRBV28 and TRBJ1-1; 10 positions match TRBD1. The CDR3 has 16 residues. J gave up 3 bases and V 3 bases, and 7 bases lay outside the gene matches. From germline, CDR1 is MDHEN and CDR2 SYDVKM.

This chain joins TRBV7-2 and TRBJ2-2; tentative D call: TRBD2 (5 bases). The CDR3 loop spans 12 amino acids. The germline V gene encodes CDR1 SGHTA and CDR2 FQGNSA. V lost 8 bases and J lost 6, with 10 bases in between. The CDR3 sequence is CASGIGAGELFF. The CDR3 DNA reads TGTGCCAGCGGGATCGGGGCCGGGGAGCTGTTTTTT.